Below, one T cell receptor (beta chain) is given with its context. Its antigen is currently unknown. This specimen belongs to a study of T cell responses to AZD1222 COVID-19 vaccine. Notes on the study in general: Only six AZD1222 recipients tested seropositive at baseline.

Here immunoSEQ multiplex PCR was the method, and the copy in TCRdb shows in-frame clones only, minus some. Among approximately 130,000 clones, roughly 92% were seen once, and the ten largest hold 1% to 1.3%. V lost 0 bases, J lost 6 bases, and 13 bases lay in between. In germline, CDR1 is SGDLS, CDR2 YYNGEE. There are 15 residues in the CDR3. Source: peripheral blood, taken 28 days after the second AZD1222 dose. This receptor was obtained from an adult who received the AZD1222 COVID-19 vaccine. This chain connects TRBV9 to TRBJ1-3; a weak D match, TRBD1 (5 bases). CDR3 in amino acids: CASSVGARAVNTIYF. The CDR3 DNA follows: TGTGCCAGCAGCGTAGGGGCCAGGGCGGTAAACACCATATATTTT.